Listed here are 2 T cell receptor beta chains from one sample, sequenced in a study of control samples from healthy donors and cancer patients. The table came from immunoSEQ multiplex PCR; TCRdb's copy has only in-frame clones and leaves some out. Found here are tens of thousands of clones, approximately 81% of them singletons; the top ten hold 20% to 25%. Sequencing used PBMCs. These receptors all come from a man aged 55 to 70 with colorectal cancer.

The V and J genes are TRBV5-1 and TRBJ2-3, with D unclear. The V end was cut by 0 bases, the J end by 1 base, with 3 bases between. The CDR3 spans 13 residues. Germline assignment: CDR1 SGHRS and CDR2 YFSETQ. The CDR3 DNA follows: TGCGCCAGCAGCTTGGACCGCACAGATACGCAGTATTTT. Translation gives CASSLDRTDTQYF.

The chain is built from TRBV10-3 and TRBJ2-7, with 10 bases lining up with TRBD1. There are 15 residues in the CDR3. Germline-derived CDR1 and CDR2 are ENHRY and SYGVKD. The ends lost 4 bases at V and 2 bases at J; junction bases unmatched: 5. CDR3 sequence: CAISGGTGVTYEQYF. The CDR3 nucleotides are TGTGCCATCAGTGGCGGGACAGGGGTCACCTACGAGCAGTACTTC.